The clone carrying this T cell receptor beta chain was seen a few times. Its antigen is as yet unknown. From 5'RACE with constant-segment primers came TCR alpha and TCR beta cDNA libraries that carried sample barcodes and UMIs. TCRdb itself ran the 5' RACE reads through MiXCR, one entry per CDR3 protein. Of 400,000 to 450,000 distinct CDR3 sequences listed, around 17% are singletons. The data derive from a study of T-cell memory formation after mild COVID-19. The CDR3 has 15 residues. The germline V gene encodes CDR1 MNHEY and CDR2 SVGEGT. V dropped 4 bases and J dropped 4; count of bases not matched to a gene: 8. Study results and caveats: Cross-reactive memory seemingly joined, as some responding clones were found in pre-infection memory. Contracting clones from day 15 to 85 had balanced CD4/CD8; later expanders favoured CD4+. Mainly in CM and EM were contracting CD4+ clones; CD8+ were in EMRA.

This clonotype was obtained from a man between 18 and 35 years old who had mild COVID-19 (a few samples of this study predate the infection). Cell type and time point are not known. Sequencing was carried out using PBMCs or a T cell subset sorted from them (not recorded which). This chain joins TRBV6-2 or TRBV6-3 and TRBJ2-3; TRBD1 agrees at 7 bases. The DNA for the CDR3 is TGTGCCAGCAGTTTTGGACAGGCGGGTTCAGATACGCAGTATTTT. It translates to CASSFGQAGSDTQYF.